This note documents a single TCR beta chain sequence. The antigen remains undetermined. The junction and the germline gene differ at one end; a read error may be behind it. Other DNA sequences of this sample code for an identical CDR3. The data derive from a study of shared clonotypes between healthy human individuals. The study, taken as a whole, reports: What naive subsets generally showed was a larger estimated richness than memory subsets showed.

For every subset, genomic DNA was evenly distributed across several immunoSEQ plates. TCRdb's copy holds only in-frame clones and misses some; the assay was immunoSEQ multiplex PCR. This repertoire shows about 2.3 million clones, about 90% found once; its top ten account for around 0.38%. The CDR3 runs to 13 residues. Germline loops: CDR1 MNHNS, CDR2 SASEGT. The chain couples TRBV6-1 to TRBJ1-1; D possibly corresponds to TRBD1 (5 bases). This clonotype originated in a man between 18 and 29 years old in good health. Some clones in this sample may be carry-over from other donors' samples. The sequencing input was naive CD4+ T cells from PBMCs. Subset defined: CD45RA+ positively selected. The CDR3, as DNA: TGTGCCAGCAGCTTAACAGGTAACACGGAAGCTTTCTTT. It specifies CASSLTGNTEAFF.